This T cell receptor (beta chain) stems from a study of OX40 agonist ivuxolimab in advanced cancers. Clones were sequenced by immunoSEQ multiplex PCR, and TCRdb holds only the in-frame ones, with some missing. The sample has approximately 92,000 clones, approximately 95% seen once. Blood got drawn at baseline, again on cycle 4 day 1, and then on cycle 7 day 1. CDR3 length equals 18 residues. Germline V gene data show CDR1 as SGDLS and CDR2 as YYNGEE. Trimming stripped 0 bases from V and 0 bases from J, with 16 bases between. The V call is TRBV9, the J call TRBJ2-1; the D is unclear. This TCR was recovered from an adult with an advanced solid tumor such as melanoma, head and neck, liver or kidney cancer. The sample here was CD4+ or CD8+ T cells sorted from blood, taken in a trial of the OX40 agonist ivuxolimab. The CDR3 coding sequence is TGTGCCAGCAGCGTAGAAGTAGGGCTGAGATTCTCCTACAATGAGCAGTTCTTC. It translates to CASSVEVGLRFSYNEQFF.